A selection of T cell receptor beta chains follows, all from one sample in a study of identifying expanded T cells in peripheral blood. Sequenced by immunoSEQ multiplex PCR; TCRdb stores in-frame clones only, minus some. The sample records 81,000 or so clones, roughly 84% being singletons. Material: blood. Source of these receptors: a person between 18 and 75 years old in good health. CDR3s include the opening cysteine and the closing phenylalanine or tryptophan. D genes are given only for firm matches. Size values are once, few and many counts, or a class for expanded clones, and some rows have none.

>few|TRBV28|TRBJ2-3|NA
TGTGCCAGCAGCCTCGAGGTCCGAGGGGATACGCAGTATTTT
CASSLEVRGDTQYF
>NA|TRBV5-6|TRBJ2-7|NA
TGTGCCAGCAACCGGGACCTCTCCTACGAGCAGTACTTC
CASNRDLSYEQYF
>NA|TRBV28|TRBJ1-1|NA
TGTGCCAGCAGTATTCAAGCTGAAGCTTTCTTT
CASSIQAEAFF
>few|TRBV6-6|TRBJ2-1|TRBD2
TGTGCCAGCAGTTACTCTCGGGAGGCTGAATACAATGAGCAGTTCTTC
CASSYSREAEYNEQFF
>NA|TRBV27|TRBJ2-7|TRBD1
TGTGCCAGCAGTGAGGGACAGGGGGGCTACGAGCAGTACTTC
CASSEGQGGYEQYF
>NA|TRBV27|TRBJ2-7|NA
TGTGCCAGCAGTCCCAGCCATTACGAGCAGTACTTC
CASSPSHYEQYF
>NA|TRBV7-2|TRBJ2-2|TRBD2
TGTGCCAGCAGCTTAGGAGGACTAGCCGGGGAGCTGTTTTTT
CASSLGGLAGELFF
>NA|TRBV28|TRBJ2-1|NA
TGTGCCAGCAGGGTCGGGAGTTACAATGAGCAGTTCTTC
CASRVGSYNEQFF
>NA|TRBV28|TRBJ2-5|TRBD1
TGTGCCAGCAGGTTGACAGGGTTAGAGACCCAGTACTTC
CASRLTGLETQYF
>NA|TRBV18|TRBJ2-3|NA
TGTGCCAGCTCTTCCGGGGCCCGCACAGATACGCAGTATTTT
CASSSGARTDTQYF
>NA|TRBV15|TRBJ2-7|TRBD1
TGTGCCACCAGCAGAGATACAGGGGGCAATTACGAGCAGTACTTC
CATSRDTGGNYEQYF
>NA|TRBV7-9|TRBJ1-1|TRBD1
TGTGCCAGCAGCTTGGGGACAGGGTCGAGCACTGAAGCTTTCTTT
CASSLGTGSSTEAFF
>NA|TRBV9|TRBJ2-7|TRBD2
TGTGCCAGCAGCTTGACTAGCGGGAACTACGAGCAGTACTTC
CASSLTSGNYEQYF
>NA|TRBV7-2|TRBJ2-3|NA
TGTGCCAGCAGCTTAGGTACTAGCACAGATACGCAGTATTTT
CASSLGTSTDTQYF
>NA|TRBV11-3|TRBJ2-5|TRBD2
TGTGCCAGCAGCTTAGCCCGGACTAGCGGCTTTAGGGCCCAGTACTTC
CASSLARTSGFRAQYF
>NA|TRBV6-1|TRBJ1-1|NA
TGTGCCAGCAGTGAAGCACTTCTGGGCAACACTGAAGCTTTCTTT
CASSEALLGNTEAFF
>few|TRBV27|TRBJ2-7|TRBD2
TGTGCCAGCAGTTTATCGGGTACGGGACTAGCGTCATACGAGCAGTACTTC
CASSLSGTGLASYEQYF
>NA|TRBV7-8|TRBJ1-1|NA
TGTGCCAGCAGCTTAGGGGGCGGCAGGGAAGCTTTCTTT
CASSLGGGREAFF
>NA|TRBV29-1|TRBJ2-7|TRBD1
TGCAGCGTCCGCGTGACAGGGACCTACGAGCAGTACTTC
CSVRVTGTYEQYF
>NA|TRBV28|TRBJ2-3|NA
TGTGCCAGCAGTTTATTATCCGGATCCCAAGATACGCAGTATTTT
CASSLLSGSQDTQYF
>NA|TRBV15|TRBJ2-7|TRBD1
TGTGCCACCAGCAGAGACCGGACAGGGGGCTTATACGAGCAGTACTTC
CATSRDRTGGLYEQYF
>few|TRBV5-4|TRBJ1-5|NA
TGTGCCAGCAGCTTGGACATTAATCAGCCCCAGCATTTT
CASSLDINQPQHF
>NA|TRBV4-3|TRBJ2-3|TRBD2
TGCGCCAGCAGCCAAGATGGGCGGGAGGGCACAGATACGCAGTATTTT
CASSQDGREGTDTQYF
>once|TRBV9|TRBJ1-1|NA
TGTGCCAGCAGCGTTGGGTGGGCCCAGGGAGGGACTGAAGCTTTCTTT
CASSVGWAQGGTEAFF
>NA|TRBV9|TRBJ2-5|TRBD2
TGTGCCAGCAGCGTTAGCGGGAGGGCCTGGGGGGAGACCCAGTACTTC
CASSVSGRAWGETQYF
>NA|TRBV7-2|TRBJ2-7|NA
TGTGCCAGCAGCTTACAGACCGAAACCTACGAGCAGTACTTC
CASSLQTETYEQYF
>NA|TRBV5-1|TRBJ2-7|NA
TGCGCCAGCAGCTCGGGGAACAAGTACGAGCAGTACTTC
CASSSGNKYEQYF
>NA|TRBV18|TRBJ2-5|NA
TGTGCCAGCTCACTAGACTTCGGGGCCCAAGAGACCCAGTACTTC
CASSLDFGAQETQYF
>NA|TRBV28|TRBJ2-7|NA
TGTGCCAGCAGTTTTCCCGGAGATTCTTACGAGCAGTACTTC
CASSFPGDSYEQYF
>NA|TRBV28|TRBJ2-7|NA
TGTGCCACCCACGGGACGGTCTCCTACGAGCAGTACTTC
CATHGTVSYEQYF
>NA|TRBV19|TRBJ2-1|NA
TGTGCCAGTAAGGGCAGGGTTTCGTCGAATGAGCAGTTCTTC
CASKGRVSSNEQFF
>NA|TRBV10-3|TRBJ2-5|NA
TGTGCCATCCGAGGGTCGGCAGCACAAGAGACCCAGTACTTC
CAIRGSAAQETQYF
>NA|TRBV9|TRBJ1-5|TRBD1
TGTGCCAGCAGCGTAGGGACAGGGGGGGACCAGCCCCAGCATTTT
CASSVGTGGDQPQHF
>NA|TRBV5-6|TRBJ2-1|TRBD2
TGTGCCAGCAGCTCGACTAGCGGTGAGTCCCCCTACAATGAGCAGTTCTTC
CASSSTSGESPYNEQFF
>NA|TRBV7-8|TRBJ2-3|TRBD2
TGTGCCAGCAGCACTTGGGCGGGAGAAGATACGCAGTATTTT
CASSTWAGEDTQYF
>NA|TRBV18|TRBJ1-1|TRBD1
TGTGCCAGCTCAACGCTAACCGGGACAGCCTTGAACACTGAAGCTTTCTTT
CASSTLTGTALNTEAFF
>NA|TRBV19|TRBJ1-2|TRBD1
TGTGCCAGTAGTATCCCTGGGACAGGGGCCTCTAACTATGGCTACACCTTC
CASSIPGTGASNYGYTF
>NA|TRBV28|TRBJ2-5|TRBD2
TGTGCCAGCAGTTTACGCCATGGCGGGAGCGCGGAGACCCAGTACTTC
CASSLRHGGSAETQYF
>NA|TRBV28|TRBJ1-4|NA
TGTGCCAGCAGCCGTCGGCGGATAGGTAATGAAAAACTGTTTTTT
CASSRRRIGNEKLFF
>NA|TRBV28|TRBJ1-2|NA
TGTGCCAGCAGCGGACGTGGTACCCCTGCCCTCTATGGCTACACCTTC
CASSGRGTPALYGYTF
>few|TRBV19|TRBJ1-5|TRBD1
TGTGCCAGTAGTATATCGGGACAGGGCGGACAGCCCCAGCATTTT
CASSISGQGGQPQHF
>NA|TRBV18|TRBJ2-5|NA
TGTGCCAGCTCACCGTCCGGGAGACAAGAGACCCAGTACTTC
CASSPSGRQETQYF
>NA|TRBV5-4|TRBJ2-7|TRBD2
TGTGCCAGCAGGCCGGGACTAGCGGGAGAACAGCAGTACTTC
CASRPGLAGEQQYF
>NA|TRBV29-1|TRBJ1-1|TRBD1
TGCAGCGTGGAACAGGGGGCCGGAGCTTTCTTT
CSVEQGAGAFF
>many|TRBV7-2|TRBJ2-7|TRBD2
TGTGCCAGCACCGTTACTAGCGGCCCCTCCTACGAGCAGTACTTC
CASTVTSGPSYEQYF
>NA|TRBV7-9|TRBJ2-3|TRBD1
TGTGCCAGCACCTCCCTGGGACAGGGTACAGATACGCAGTATTTT
CASTSLGQGTDTQYF
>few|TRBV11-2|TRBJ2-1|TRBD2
TGTGCCAGCAGCCGGATTAGCGGGAGGTTGAATGAGCAGTTCTTC
CASSRISGRLNEQFF
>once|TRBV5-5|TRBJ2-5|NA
TGTGCCAGCAGCTTAGGGGGAGGGTCGGTAGAGACCCAGTACTTC
CASSLGGGSVETQYF
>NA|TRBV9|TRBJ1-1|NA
TGTGCCAGCAGCGTAGAGAGTAACACTGAAGCTTTCTTT
CASSVESNTEAFF
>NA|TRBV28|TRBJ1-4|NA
TGTGCCAGCAGTTTGGGACGCCTCCCTAATGAAAAACTGTTTTTT
CASSLGRLPNEKLFF
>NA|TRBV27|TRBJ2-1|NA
TGTGCCAGCAGTTTAGCGGCGGGACCCTACAATGAGCAGTTCTTC
CASSLAAGPYNEQFF